Listed below are T cell receptor beta chains from one sample, sequenced in a study of blood T cell repertoires in COVID-19. Profiling relied on immunoSEQ multiplex PCR, and the TCRdb table lists in-frame clones only, not all of them. The sample holds hundreds of thousands of clones, roughly 88% seen once. The sequencing input was peripheral blood. These receptors were obtained from a woman in her thirties with active or convalescent COVID-19. CDR3s include the opening cysteine and the closing phenylalanine or tryptophan. The order of the fields is clone size, V gene, J gene, D gene, CDR3 protein, CDR3 DNA. A D gene is named only where the DNA matches it firmly. Size tells how often a clone was seen (once, few, many) or the class of an expanded clone, and some rows leave it out.

size: -
V: TRBV27
J: TRBJ2-7
D: TRBD2
CDR3: CASSLGLAGVNEQYF
DNA: TGTGCCAGCAGTTTAGGACTAGCGGGAGTGAACGAGCAGTACTTC

size: -
V: TRBV3-1/TRBV3-2
J: TRBJ1-1
D: TRBD1
CDR3: CASSRRGTGNTEAFF
DNA: TGTGCCAGCAGCCGCCGGGGGACAGGCAACACTGAAGCTTTCTTT

size: few
V: TRBV10-1
J: TRBJ1-2
D: -
CDR3: CASSVDRNYGYTF
DNA: TGCGCCAGCAGCGTCGACAGGAACTATGGCTACACCTTC

size: -
V: TRBV7-9
J: TRBJ2-5
D: -
CDR3: CASSSPHTGVTQYF
DNA: TGTGCCAGCAGCTCCCCCCACACAGGTGTGACCCAGTACTTC

size: -
V: TRBV2
J: TRBJ1-1
D: -
CDR3: CASSDRGTEAFF
DNA: TGTGCCAGCAGTGACCGAGGAACTGAAGCTTTCTTT

size: -
V: TRBV29-1
J: TRBJ1-4
D: -
CDR3: CSVEFPGANEKLFF
DNA: TGCAGCGTTGAATTCCCCGGGGCTAATGAAAAACTGTTTTTT

size: -
V: TRBV2
J: TRBJ2-7
D: TRBD2
CDR3: CASRRLAGDYEQYF
DNA: TGTGCCAGCAGGCGGCTAGCGGGAGACTACGAGCAGTACTTC

size: once
V: TRBV6-5
J: TRBJ2-7
D: -
CDR3: CASRPPQGTWEQYF
DNA: TGTGCCAGCAGACCGCCGCAGGGTACTTGGGAGCAGTACTTC

size: -
V: TRBV19
J: TRBJ2-7
D: TRBD2
CDR3: CASNGGGPYEQYF
DNA: TGTGCCAGTAACGGCGGGGGACCGTACGAGCAGTACTTC

size: -
V: TRBV28
J: TRBJ1-3
D: -
CDR3: CASISGAAGNTIYF
DNA: TGTGCCAGCATCTCAGGGGCGGCGGGAAACACCATATATTTT

size: -
V: TRBV7-2
J: TRBJ2-7
D: TRBD1
CDR3: CASSPPRDRVYEQYF
DNA: TGTGCCAGCAGCCCACCCCGGGACAGGGTCTACGAGCAGTACTTC

size: -
V: TRBV6-1
J: TRBJ1-5
D: -
CDR3: CASSEGNNQPQHF
DNA: TGTGCCAGCAGTGAAGGTAACAATCAGCCCCAGCATTTT

size: -
V: TRBV6-4
J: TRBJ1-1
D: -
CDR3: CASSVFGGATNTEAFF
DNA: TGTGCCAGCAGTGTTTTCGGTGGGGCGACTAACACTGAAGCTTTCTTT

size: -
V: TRBV7-9
J: TRBJ1-4
D: TRBD1
CDR3: CASSRDRGLTNEKLFF
DNA: TGTGCCAGCAGCCGGGACAGGGGGCTTACTAATGAAAAACTGTTTTTT

size: -
V: TRBV2
J: TRBJ1-3
D: -
CDR3: CASTGDHLRKNTIYF
DNA: TGTGCCAGTACGGGGGACCACCTACGAAAAAACACCATATATTTT

size: few
V: TRBV27
J: TRBJ2-7
D: TRBD2
CDR3: CASSSWTSGDTYEQYF
DNA: TGTGCCAGCAGTTCCTGGACTAGCGGGGACACCTACGAGCAGTACTTC

size: -
V: TRBV7-7
J: TRBJ2-5
D: TRBD2
CDR3: CASSPGSGGIETQYF
DNA: TGTGCCAGCAGCCCAGGAAGCGGGGGGATAGAGACCCAGTACTTC

size: few
V: TRBV4-1
J: TRBJ2-2
D: -
CDR3: CASSQGIFTGELFF
DNA: TGCGCCAGCAGTCAGGGCATTTTCACCGGGGAGCTGTTTTTT

size: -
V: TRBV5-1
J: TRBJ1-1
D: TRBD1
CDR3: CASSSTGDLNTEAFF
DNA: TGCGCCAGCAGCTCTACAGGGGACTTGAACACTGAAGCTTTCTTT

size: -
V: TRBV2
J: TRBJ1-3
D: -
CDR3: CASSPTGISGNTIYF
DNA: TGTGCCAGCAGCCCGACAGGCATCTCTGGAAACACCATATATTTT

size: -
V: TRBV2
J: TRBJ1-1
D: -
CDR3: CASRQGSNMNTEAFF
DNA: TGTGCCAGCAGACAGGGAAGTAATATGAACACTGAAGCTTTCTTT

size: -
V: TRBV7-9
J: TRBJ1-6
D: -
CDR3: CASSLAAGGQTSYNSPLHF
DNA: TGTGCCAGCAGCTTAGCGGCGGGAGGACAGACTTCCTATAATTCACCCCTCCACTTT

size: once
V: TRBV10-3
J: TRBJ2-7
D: TRBD1
CDR3: CAITSTGRPYEQYF
DNA: TGTGCCATCACCTCGACAGGGCGGCCCTACGAGCAGTACTTC

size: -
V: TRBV7-8
J: TRBJ1-5
D: -
CDR3: CASSSGSEYQPQHF
DNA: TGTGCCAGCAGCTCGGGGAGTGAATATCAGCCCCAGCATTTT

size: -
V: TRBV4-1
J: TRBJ2-1
D: -
CDR3: CASSQERGGNEQFF
DNA: TGCGCCAGCAGCCAAGAGCGAGGGGGCAATGAGCAGTTCTTC

size: -
V: TRBV3-1/TRBV3-2
J: TRBJ1-2
D: TRBD1
CDR3: CASSGDRDYGYTF
DNA: TGTGCCAGCAGCGGAGACAGGGACTATGGCTACACCTTC

size: -
V: TRBV6-5
J: TRBJ1-5
D: TRBD1
CDR3: CASKQGGNQPQHF
DNA: TGTGCCAGCAAACAGGGGGGCAATCAGCCCCAGCATTTT

size: -
V: TRBV2
J: TRBJ1-4
D: -
CDR3: CASKGGVSEKLFF
DNA: TGTGCCAGCAAGGGGGGGGTTAGTGAAAAACTGTTTTTT

size: few
V: TRBV5-1
J: TRBJ2-3
D: TRBD2
CDR3: CASGPRTSGKPESTDTQYF
DNA: TGCGCCAGCGGACCTCGGACTAGCGGGAAACCCGAAAGCACAGATACGCAGTATTTT

size: -
V: TRBV28
J: TRBJ2-2
D: TRBD1
CDR3: CASSPPPGQGASGELFF
DNA: TGTGCCAGCAGTCCCCCGCCGGGACAGGGGGCGTCCGGGGAGCTGTTTTTT

size: -
V: TRBV20-1
J: TRBJ1-2
D: -
CDR3: CSAIRQDGYTF
DNA: TGCAGTGCTATAAGACAGGACGGCTACACCTTC

size: -
V: TRBV19
J: TRBJ2-6
D: TRBD1
CDR3: CASSDRAGANVLTF
DNA: TGTGCCAGTAGCGACAGGGCTGGGGCCAACGTCCTGACTTTC

size: once
V: TRBV5-4
J: TRBJ2-2
D: TRBD1
CDR3: CASSSTEPGQGGGFF
DNA: TGTGCCAGCAGCTCAACCGAACCCGGACAGGGTGGAGGGTTTTTT

size: -
V: TRBV29-1
J: TRBJ2-1
D: -
CDR3: CSLRLAYNEQFF
DNA: TGCAGCCTCCGACTAGCCTACAATGAGCAGTTCTTC

size: -
V: TRBV5-1
J: TRBJ2-1
D: -
CDR3: CASSGNAGGSGEQFF
DNA: TGCGCCAGCAGTGGGAACGCGGGTGGGTCAGGTGAGCAGTTCTTC

size: -
V: TRBV11-2
J: TRBJ2-7
D: TRBD1
CDR3: CASSSPRDSRISYEQYF
DNA: TGTGCCAGCAGCTCGCCACGGGACAGCCGGATCTCCTACGAGCAGTACTTC

size: -
V: TRBV4-1
J: TRBJ2-2
D: -
CDR3: CASSPPAANTGELFF
DNA: TGCGCCAGCAGCCCCCCAGCGGCGAACACCGGGGAGCTGTTTTTT

size: -
V: TRBV6-1
J: TRBJ1-6
D: -
CDR3: CASSERGTTYNSPLHF
DNA: TGTGCCAGCAGTGAAAGGGGGACAACCTATAATTCACCCCTCCACTTT

size: once
V: TRBV19
J: TRBJ2-2
D: TRBD2
CDR3: CASRSAGVRTGELFF
DNA: TGTGCCAGTAGGAGCGCGGGAGTGCGGACCGGGGAGCTGTTTTTT